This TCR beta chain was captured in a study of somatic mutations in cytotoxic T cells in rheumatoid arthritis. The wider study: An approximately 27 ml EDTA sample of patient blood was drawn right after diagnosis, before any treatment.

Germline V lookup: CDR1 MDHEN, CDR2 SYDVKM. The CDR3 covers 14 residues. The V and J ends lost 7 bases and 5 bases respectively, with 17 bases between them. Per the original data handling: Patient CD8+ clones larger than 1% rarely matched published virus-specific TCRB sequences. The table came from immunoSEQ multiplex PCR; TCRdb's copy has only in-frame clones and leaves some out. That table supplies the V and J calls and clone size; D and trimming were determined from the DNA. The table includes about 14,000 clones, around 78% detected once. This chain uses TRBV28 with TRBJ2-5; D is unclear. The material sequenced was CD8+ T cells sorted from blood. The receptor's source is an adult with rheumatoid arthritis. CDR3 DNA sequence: TGTGCCAGCACTCCTCGAGGAGTACAGGAGACCCAGTACTTC. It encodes CASTPRGVQETQYF. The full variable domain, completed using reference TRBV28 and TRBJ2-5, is DVKVTQSSRYLVKRTGEKVFLECVQDMDHENMFWYRQDPGLGLRLIYFSYDVKMKEKGDIPEGYSVSREKKERFSLILESASTNQTSMYLCASTPRGVQETQYFGPGTRLLVL.